This TCR beta chain was found in a study of blood T cells in healthy people across ages. Study-level results: Both higher diversity and more naive CD4+ cells marked long-lived donors when set against aged donors. Diversity of TCR beta correlated strongly with naive T cell percentage. Among T cells, TCR beta diversity per million cells dropped roughly linearly as age rose.

Through a sample-barcoded 5' primer and a J-beta primer mix, a second PCR was run for 7 to 11 cycles. One entry per CDR3 protein, called by TCRdb with MiXCR from the 5' RACE reads. The sample lists 600,000 to 850,000 distinct CDR3 sequences, roughly 43% occurring once. A remark on this clonotype: Its antigen remains unknown.

Each donor was a healthy Caucasian individual from Russia, aged roughly 6 to 95. The receptor's source is a woman aged 60-70 years in good health. Sequencing was carried out using blood.

The CDR3 DNA reads as TGTGCCAGCAGCTCATGGGCCGGACAGAGGGGCTACGAGCAGTACTTC. Residues: CASSSWAGQRGYEQYF. V is TRBV5-6 and J is TRBJ2-7; maybe TRBD1 (6 bases). The germline V gene has CDR1 SGHDT and CDR2 YYEEEE. The CDR3 extends over 16 amino acids. Trimming stripped 3 bases from V and 3 bases from J, with 19 bases between.